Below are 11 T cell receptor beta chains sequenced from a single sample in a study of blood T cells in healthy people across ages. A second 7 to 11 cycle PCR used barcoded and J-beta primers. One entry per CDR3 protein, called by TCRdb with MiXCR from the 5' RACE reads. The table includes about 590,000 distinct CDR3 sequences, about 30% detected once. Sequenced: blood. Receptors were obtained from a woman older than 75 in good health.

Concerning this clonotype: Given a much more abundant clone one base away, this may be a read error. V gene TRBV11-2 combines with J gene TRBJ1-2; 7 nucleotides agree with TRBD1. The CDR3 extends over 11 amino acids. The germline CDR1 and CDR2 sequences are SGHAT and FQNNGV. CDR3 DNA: TGTGCCAACAGCTTAGGACAGGTGCACACCTTC. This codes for CANSLGQVHTF. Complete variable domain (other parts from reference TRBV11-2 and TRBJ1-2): EAGVAQSPRYKIIEKRQSVAFWCNPISGHATLYWYQQILGQGPKLLIQFQNNGVVDDSQLPKDRFSAERLKGVDSTLKIQPAKLEDSAVYLCANSLGQVHTFGSGTRLTVV.

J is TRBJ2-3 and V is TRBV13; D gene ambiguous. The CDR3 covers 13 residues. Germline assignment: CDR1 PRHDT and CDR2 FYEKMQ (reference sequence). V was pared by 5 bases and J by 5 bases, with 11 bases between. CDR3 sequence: CASSRRLVDTQYF. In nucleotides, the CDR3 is TGTGCCAGCAGCAGAAGACTGGTAGATACGCAGTATTTT.

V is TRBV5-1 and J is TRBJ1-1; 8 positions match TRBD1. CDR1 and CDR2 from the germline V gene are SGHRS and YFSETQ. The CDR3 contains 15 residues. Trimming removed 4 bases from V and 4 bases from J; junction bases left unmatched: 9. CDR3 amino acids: CASSGQGAPVTEAFF. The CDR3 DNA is TGCGCCAGCAGCGGGCAGGGGGCGCCGGTCACTGAAGCTTTCTTT.

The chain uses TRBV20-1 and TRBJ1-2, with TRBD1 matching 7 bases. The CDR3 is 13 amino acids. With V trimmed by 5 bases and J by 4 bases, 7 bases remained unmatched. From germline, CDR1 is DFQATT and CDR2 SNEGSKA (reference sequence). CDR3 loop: CSAASQGIYGYTF. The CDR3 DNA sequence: TGCAGTGCTGCGTCACAGGGGATCTATGGCTACACCTTC.

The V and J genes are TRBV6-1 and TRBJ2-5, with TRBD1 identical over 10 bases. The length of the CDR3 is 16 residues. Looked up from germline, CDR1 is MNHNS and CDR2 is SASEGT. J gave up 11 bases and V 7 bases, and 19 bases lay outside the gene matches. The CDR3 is CASMRARQGAYNEQYF. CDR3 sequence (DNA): TGTGCCAGCATGAGGGCGCGACAGGGGGCCTACAATGAACAGTACTTC.

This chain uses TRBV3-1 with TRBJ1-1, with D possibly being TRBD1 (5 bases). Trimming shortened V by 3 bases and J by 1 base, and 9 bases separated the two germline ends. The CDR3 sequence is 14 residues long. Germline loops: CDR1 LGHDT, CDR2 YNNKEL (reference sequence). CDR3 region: CASSHADRNTEAFF. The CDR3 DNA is TGTGCCAGCAGCCACGCAGACAGGAACACTGAAGCTTTCTTT.

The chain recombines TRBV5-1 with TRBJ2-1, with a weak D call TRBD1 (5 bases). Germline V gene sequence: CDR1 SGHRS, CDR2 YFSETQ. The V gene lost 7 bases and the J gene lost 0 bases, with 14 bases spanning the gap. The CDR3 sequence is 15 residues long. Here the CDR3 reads CASRLQASSYNEQFF. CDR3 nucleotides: TGCGCCAGCCGCCTACAGGCGAGCTCCTACAATGAGCAGTTCTTC.

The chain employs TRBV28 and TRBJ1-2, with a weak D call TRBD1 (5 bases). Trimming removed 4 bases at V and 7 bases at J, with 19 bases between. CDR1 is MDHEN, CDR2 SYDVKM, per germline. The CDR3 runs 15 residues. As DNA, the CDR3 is TGTGCCAGCAGTTCTCGGGGCAGGAGGAGGCTTGGCTACACCTTC. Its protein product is CASSSRGRRRLGYTF.

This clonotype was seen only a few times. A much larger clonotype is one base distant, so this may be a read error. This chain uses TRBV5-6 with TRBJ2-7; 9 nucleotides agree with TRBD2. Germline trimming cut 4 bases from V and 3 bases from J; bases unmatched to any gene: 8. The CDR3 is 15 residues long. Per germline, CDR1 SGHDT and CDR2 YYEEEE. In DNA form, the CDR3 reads TGTGCCAGCAGCCCCGTAGCGGGGGCCTGCTACGAGCAGTACTTC. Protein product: CASSPVAGACYEQYF.

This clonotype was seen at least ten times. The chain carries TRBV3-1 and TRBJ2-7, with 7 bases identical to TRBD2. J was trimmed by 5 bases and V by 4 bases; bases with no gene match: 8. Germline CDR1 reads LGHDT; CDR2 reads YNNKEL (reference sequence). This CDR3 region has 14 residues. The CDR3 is CASSLSAGENEQYF. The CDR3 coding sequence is TGTGCCAGCAGCCTTTCGGCGGGGGAAAACGAGCAGTACTTC.

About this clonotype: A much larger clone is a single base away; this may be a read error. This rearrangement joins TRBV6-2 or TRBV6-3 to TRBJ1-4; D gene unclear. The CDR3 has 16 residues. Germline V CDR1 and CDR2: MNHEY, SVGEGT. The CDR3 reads CTSSFRRGATNEKLFF. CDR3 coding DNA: TGTACCAGCAGTTTCCGCCGGGGAGCAACTAATGAAAAACTGTTTTTT.